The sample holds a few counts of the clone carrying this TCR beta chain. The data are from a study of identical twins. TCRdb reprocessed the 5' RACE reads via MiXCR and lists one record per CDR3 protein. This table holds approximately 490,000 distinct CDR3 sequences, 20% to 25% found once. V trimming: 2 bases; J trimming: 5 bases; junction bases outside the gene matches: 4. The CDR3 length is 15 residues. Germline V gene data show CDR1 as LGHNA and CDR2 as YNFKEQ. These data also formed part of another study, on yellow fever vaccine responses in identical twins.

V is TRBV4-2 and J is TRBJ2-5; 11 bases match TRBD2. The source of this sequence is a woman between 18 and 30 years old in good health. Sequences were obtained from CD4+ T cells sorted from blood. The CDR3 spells CASSQTSGGVETQYF. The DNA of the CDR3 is TGTGCCAGCAGCCAAACTAGCGGGGGAGTCGAGACCCAGTACTTC.